These T cell receptor beta chains were read from a single sample in a study of cytomegalovirus exposure and HLA in healthy donors. Here immunoSEQ multiplex PCR was the method, and the copy in TCRdb shows in-frame clones only, minus some. The sample includes over 95,000 clones, 70% to 85% of them seen just once. Sequencing was carried out using PBMCs. These receptors all come from a woman younger than 30 in good health and CMV-seronegative. Both conserved end residues are part of each CDR3. A D gene is named only where the DNA matches it firmly. Size tells how often a clone was seen (once, few, many) or the class of an expanded clone, and some rows leave it out.

CDR3,DNA,size,J,D,V
CVGQGSSGANVLTF,TGTGTCGGACAGGGGAGCTCTGGGGCCAACGTCCTGACTTTC,NA,TRBJ2-6,TRBD1,TRBV19
CASSLGQGRGYTF,TGTGCCAGCAGTTTGGGGCAGGGGCGGGGCTACACCTTC,NA,TRBJ1-2,NA,TRBV28
CASSPTGETQYF,TGCGCCAGCAGCCCCACGGGGGAGACCCAGTACTTC,NA,TRBJ2-5,NA,TRBV10-1
CASSYAGTGNTEAFF,TGTGCCAGCAGTTACGCCGGGACAGGGAACACTGAAGCTTTCTTT,NA,TRBJ1-1,TRBD1,TRBV6-5
CASSRRGMIYGYTF,TGTGCCAGCAGCCGGAGGGGCATGATCTATGGCTACACCTTC,NA,TRBJ1-2,NA,TRBV14
CASRGATRGRETQYF,TGTGCCAGCAGGGGGGCCACACGCGGAAGGGAGACCCAGTACTTC,NA,TRBJ2-5,NA,TRBV28
CASSLEITGGYTF,TGTGCCAGCAGCTTAGAGATCACGGGGGGCTACACCTTC,once,TRBJ1-2,NA,TRBV11-2
CASSPWTSGGSYNEQFF,TGTGCCAGCAGCCCCTGGACTAGCGGGGGCTCCTACAATGAGCAGTTCTTC,NA,TRBJ2-1,TRBD2,TRBV11-3
CASSPGAFLRSGGARETQYF,TGTGCCAGCAGCCCCGGAGCGTTCCTGAGGAGCGGGGGGGCCAGAGAGACCCAGTACTTC,few,TRBJ2-5,TRBD2,TRBV4-2
CASSDSRTGANVLTF,TGTGCCAGCAGTGACTCGCGGACAGGAGCCAACGTCCTGACTTTC,many,TRBJ2-6,TRBD1,TRBV6-4
CASSGTGLIGNEQYF,TGTGCCAGCAGCGGGACAGGGCTGATCGGGAACGAGCAGTACTTC,NA,TRBJ2-7,TRBD1,TRBV28
CASSLTSGNTIYF,TGTGCCAGCAGCTTAACATCTGGAAACACCATATATTTT,NA,TRBJ1-3,NA,TRBV7-6
CASSLWTGENIQYF,TGCGCCAGCAGCTTATGGACAGGGGAGAACATTCAGTACTTC,NA,TRBJ2-4,TRBD1,TRBV5-1
CASSSQGYNEQFF,TGTGCCAGCAGCTCACAGGGCTACAATGAGCAGTTCTTC,NA,TRBJ2-1,NA,TRBV7-9
CATSREGTSGETQYF,TGTGCCACCAGCAGAGAGGGGACTAGCGGAGAGACCCAGTACTTC,NA,TRBJ2-5,TRBD2,TRBV15
CASSQIKGGTETQYF,TGTGCCAGCAGCCAGATAAAAGGAGGGACAGAGACCCAGTACTTC,NA,TRBJ2-5,NA,TRBV14
CASSQEGGDYGYTF,TGCGCCAGCAGCCAAGAAGGCGGGGACTATGGCTACACCTTC,NA,TRBJ1-2,NA,TRBV4-3
CASSLRLAGGPPASYEQYF,TGTGCCAGCAGCCTACGACTAGCGGGAGGGCCGCCGGCCTCCTACGAGCAGTACTTC,NA,TRBJ2-7,TRBD2,TRBV7-8
CASSLGTGNLNQPQHF,TGTGCCAGCAGCTTAGGGACAGGGAATCTCAATCAGCCCCAGCATTTT,NA,TRBJ1-5,TRBD1,TRBV7-9
CASGDWGGQPQHF,TGTGCCAGCGGGGATTGGGGGGGTCAGCCCCAGCATTTT,NA,TRBJ1-5,NA,TRBV19
CASSYFEKRNTEAFF,TGTGCCAGCAGTTACTTTGAAAAGAGGAACACTGAAGCTTTCTTT,NA,TRBJ1-1,NA,TRBV6-5
CASSYSGGGGNQPQHF,TGTGCCAGCAGTTACTCGGGGGGCGGGGGAAATCAGCCCCAGCATTTT,NA,TRBJ1-5,NA,TRBV6-5
CASSQVRGEKLFF,TGCGCCAGCAGCCAGGTGAGAGGTGAAAAACTGTTTTTT,NA,TRBJ1-4,NA,TRBV4-1
CASSPRDRGFNEQFF,TGTGCCAGCTCACCTAGGGACAGGGGATTCAATGAGCAGTTCTTC,NA,TRBJ2-1,TRBD1,TRBV18
CASSPGQGGGRRETQYF,TGTGCCAGCAGTCCGGGACAGGGGGGGGGCAGGAGAGAGACCCAGTACTTC,NA,TRBJ2-5,TRBD1,TRBV2
CASSIVERGGGNIQYF,TGTGCCAGTAGTATAGTTGAGCGGGGGGGCGGGAACATTCAGTACTTC,NA,TRBJ2-4,TRBD2,TRBV19
CASGFGQGAETQYF,TGTGCTAGTGGTTTCGGACAGGGGGCTGAGACCCAGTACTTC,NA,TRBJ2-5,TRBD1,TRBV12-5
CASSQVGLSEKLFF,TGCGCCAGCAGCCAAGTGGGACTATCGGAAAAACTGTTTTTT,NA,TRBJ1-4,NA,TRBV4-1
CASSWAGANEQYF,TGTGCCAGCAGCTGGGCAGGGGCTAACGAGCAGTACTTC,NA,TRBJ2-7,NA,TRBV7-9
CASSVTTGAYNEQFF,TGTGCCAGCAGCGTGACTACGGGGGCCTACAATGAGCAGTTCTTC,NA,TRBJ2-1,NA,TRBV9
CASSLVNYQETQYF,TGTGCCAGCAGCTTAGTAAACTACCAAGAGACCCAGTACTTC,NA,TRBJ2-5,NA,TRBV7-2
CASSTHTGTGGALRAFF,TGTGCCAGCAGCACACACACCGGGACAGGGGGCGCGTTGAGGGCTTTCTTT,NA,TRBJ1-1,TRBD1,TRBV7-8
CASSNPPKGQSNQPQHF,TGTGCCAGTAGTAACCCTCCCAAGGGACAAAGCAATCAGCCCCAGCATTTT,NA,TRBJ1-5,NA,TRBV19
CSASYGPGYTF,TGCAGTGCTAGCTACGGTCCGGGCTACACCTTC,NA,TRBJ1-2,NA,TRBV20-1
CASSLYPRVSNQPQHF,TGTGCCAGCAGTTTATACCCCCGAGTTAGCAATCAGCCCCAGCATTTT,NA,TRBJ1-5,NA,TRBV28
CASSPGQGGTGELFF,TGTGCCAGCTCACCCGGACAGGGAGGCACCGGGGAGCTGTTTTTT,NA,TRBJ2-2,TRBD1,TRBV18
CASSFRANGAFF,TGTGCCAGCAGTTTCAGGGCCAACGGCGCTTTCTTT,NA,TRBJ1-1,NA,TRBV28
CATQGGNTEAFF,TGTGCGACACAGGGGGGCAACACTGAAGCTTTCTTT,NA,TRBJ1-1,TRBD1,TRBV6-6
CASRTYDSYEQYF,TGTGCCAGCAGGACCTACGACAGCTACGAGCAGTACTTC,NA,TRBJ2-7,NA,TRBV27
CASSQLQGDYSPLHF,TGCGCCAGCAGCCAACTCCAGGGGGATTATTCACCCCTCCACTTT,NA,TRBJ1-6,TRBD1,TRBV4-3
CASSPGQGARGYTF,TGCGCCAGCAGCCCCGGACAGGGGGCACGAGGCTACACCTTC,few,TRBJ1-2,TRBD1,TRBV5-1
CATSRTPGGGNQPQHF,TGTGCCACCAGCAGAACCCCGGGGGGTGGGAATCAGCCCCAGCATTTT,NA,TRBJ1-5,NA,TRBV15
CASSGALRSGANVLTF,TGTGCCAGCAGCGGAGCCCTGCGCTCTGGGGCCAACGTCCTGACTTTC,NA,TRBJ2-6,NA,TRBV9
CASRESRRFNEQFF,TGTGCCAGTAGGGAGTCTAGAAGGTTCAATGAGCAGTTCTTC,NA,TRBJ2-1,NA,TRBV19
CASRTGGMRNEQYF,TGTGCCAGCAGGACAGGGGGAATGAGGAACGAGCAGTACTTC,NA,TRBJ2-7,TRBD1,TRBV28
CASSPNRIPAANNQPQHF,TGTGCCAGCAGCCCCAATCGGATTCCAGCGGCCAACAATCAGCCCCAGCATTTT,few,TRBJ1-5,NA,TRBV5-8
CASSQEQRQGHQPQHF,TGTGCCAGCAGCCAAGAACAAAGACAGGGGCATCAGCCCCAGCATTTT,NA,TRBJ1-5,TRBD1,TRBV4-2
CASSAGTDATNSPLHF,TGTGCCAGCAGCGCGGGGACAGACGCGACTAATTCACCCCTCCACTTT,NA,TRBJ1-6,TRBD1,TRBV5-6
CASSLGLAGTEQYF,TGTGCCAGCAGTTTAGGCCTAGCGGGGACCGAGCAGTACTTC,NA,TRBJ2-7,TRBD2,TRBV27
CASSQVTASQPQHF,TGCGCCAGCAGCCAAGTGACAGCAAGTCAGCCCCAGCATTTT,NA,TRBJ1-5,NA,TRBV4-3
CASSISPNRGSYEQYF,TGTGCCAGTAGTATATCCCCTAACCGAGGCTCCTACGAGCAGTACTTC,NA,TRBJ2-7,NA,TRBV19
CASSVEGGSEKLFF,TGTGCCAGCAGCGTAGAGGGAGGGAGCGAAAAACTGTTTTTT,NA,TRBJ1-4,NA,TRBV9
CASSWDILMNTEAFF,TGTGCCAGCAGCTGGGACATTCTCATGAACACTGAAGCTTTCTTT,NA,TRBJ1-1,NA,TRBV7-2
CASSLRDSGELFF,TGTGCCAGCAGCTTAAGGGACTCCGGGGAGCTGTTTTTT,NA,TRBJ2-2,NA,TRBV13
CASSERGRYNEQFF,TGTGCCAGCAGTGAGCGGGGTCGGTACAATGAGCAGTTCTTC,NA,TRBJ2-1,TRBD2,TRBV6-6
CASSSSLGGLGVQRSHWELFF,TGTGCCAGCAGTAGTTCTCTAGGGGGATTAGGGGTGCAGAGGAGCCATTGGGAGCTGTTTTTT,NA,TRBJ2-2,NA,TRBV28
CASTQDLSSGIRAFF,TGTGCCAGCACCCAGGATTTGTCTTCGGGGATTCGGGCTTTCTTT,once,TRBJ1-1,NA,TRBV6-5
CASSRDRELGYGYTF,TGTGCCAGCAGCCGGGACAGGGAATTAGGCTATGGCTACACCTTC,NA,TRBJ1-2,TRBD1,TRBV4-2
CASSLASGTDTQYF,TGCGCCAGCAGCTTAGCTAGCGGCACAGATACGCAGTATTTT,NA,TRBJ2-3,NA,TRBV5-1
CASSPTASGGQFF,TGTGCCAGCAGCCCCACCGCTAGCGGGGGCCAGTTCTTC,NA,TRBJ2-1,TRBD2,TRBV25-1